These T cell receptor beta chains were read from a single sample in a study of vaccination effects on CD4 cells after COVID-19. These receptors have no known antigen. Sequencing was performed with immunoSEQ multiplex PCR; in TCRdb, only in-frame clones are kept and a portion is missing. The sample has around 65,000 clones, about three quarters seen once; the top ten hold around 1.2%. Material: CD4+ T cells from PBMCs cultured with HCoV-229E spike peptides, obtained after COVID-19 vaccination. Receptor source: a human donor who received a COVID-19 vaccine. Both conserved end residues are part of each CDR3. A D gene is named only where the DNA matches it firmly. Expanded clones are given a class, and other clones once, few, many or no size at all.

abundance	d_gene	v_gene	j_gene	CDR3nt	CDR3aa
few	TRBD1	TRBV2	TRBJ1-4	TGTGCCAGCATTAAAACAGGGGGGCTGCGAGATGAAAAACTGTTTTTT	CASIKTGGLRDEKLFF
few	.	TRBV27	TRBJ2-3	TGTGCCAGCACCCCGGGGAGGGGGTATAGCACAGATACGCAGTATTTT	CASTPGRGYSTDTQYF
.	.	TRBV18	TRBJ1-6	TGTGCCAGCTCCCGGACCGATAATTCACCCCTCCACTTT	CASSRTDNSPLHF
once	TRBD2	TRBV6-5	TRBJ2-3	TGTGCCAGCAGGCCGGGACTAACCGGTACAGATACGCAGTATTTT	CASRPGLTGTDTQYF
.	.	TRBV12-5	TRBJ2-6	TGTGCTAGTGGTTTTTCTGGGGCCAACGTCCTGACTTTC	CASGFSGANVLTF
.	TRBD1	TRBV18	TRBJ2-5	TGTGCCAGCCACCGGGACAGGGCAGAGACCCAGTACTTC	CASHRDRAETQYF
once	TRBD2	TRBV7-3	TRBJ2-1	TGTGCCAGCAGCCCGACGCTAGCGGCACTCAGCTCCTACAATGAGCAGTTCTTC	CASSPTLAALSSYNEQFF
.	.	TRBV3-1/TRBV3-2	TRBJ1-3	TGTGCCAGCAGCCAAGAGGGGGTGGCCATATATTTT	CASSQEGVAIYF
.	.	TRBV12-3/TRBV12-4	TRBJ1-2	TGTGCCAGCAGTATAACAGAAAGTCGGGGCTACACCTTC	CASSITESRGYTF
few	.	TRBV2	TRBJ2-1	TGTGCCAGCAGTGAACAGGCGAGCTCCTACAATGAGCAGTTCTTC	CASSEQASSYNEQFF
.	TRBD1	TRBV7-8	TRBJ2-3	TGTGCCAGCAGCTTCAGGGGGAACACAGATACGCAGTATTTT	CASSFRGNTDTQYF
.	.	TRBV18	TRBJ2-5	TGTGCCAGCTCACTCTCCGGCCTACAAGAGACCCAGTACTTC	CASSLSGLQETQYF
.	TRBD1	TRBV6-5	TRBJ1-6	TGTGCCAGCACCGCGGACAGGGTGCCTTCACCCCTCCACTTT	CASTADRVPSPLHF
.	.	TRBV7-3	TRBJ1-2	TGTGCCAGCAGCTTAACTGGTCCGGGGTCTGATGGCTACACCTTC	CASSLTGPGSDGYTF
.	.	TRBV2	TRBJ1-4	TGTGCCAGCAGTTATACACAGATTAATGAAAAACTGTTTTTT	CASSYTQINEKLFF
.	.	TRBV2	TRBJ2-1	TGTGCCAGCACCCCAGCAGGGAATGAGCAGTTCTTC	CASTPAGNEQFF
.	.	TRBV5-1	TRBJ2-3	TGCGCCAGCAGCTTCTCGACAAGCACAGATACGCAGTATTTT	CASSFSTSTDTQYF
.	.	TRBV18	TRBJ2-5	TGTGCCAGCTCACTAGAAGTGGCAGGGAGTGGAGAGACCCAGTACTTC	CASSLEVAGSGETQYF
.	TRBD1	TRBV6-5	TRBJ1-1	TGTGCCAGCAGTAGACAGGGAGTATTAGCTGAAGCTTTCTTT	CASSRQGVLAEAFF
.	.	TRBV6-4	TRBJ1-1	TGTGCCAGCAGTGATGGGGCCAGGGGATCTGAAGCTTTCTTT	CASSDGARGSEAFF
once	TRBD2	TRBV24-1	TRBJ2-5	TGTGCCACCAGTGATTTCCAGCGGGGACAAGAGACCCAGTACTTC	CATSDFQRGQETQYF
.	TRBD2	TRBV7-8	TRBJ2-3	TGTGCCAGCACCCGGGGGGGCGGGAACACAGATACGCAGTATTTT	CASTRGGGNTDTQYF
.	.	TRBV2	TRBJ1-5	TGTGCCAGCAGTGAAGTGGACCGCGCGAGCCAGCATTTT	CASSEVDRASQHF
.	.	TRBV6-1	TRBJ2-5	TGTGCCAGCAGTGAACTTGGGGCGGACAGCCCTCAGGAGACCCAGTACTTC	CASSELGADSPQETQYF
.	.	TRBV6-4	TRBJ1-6	TGTGCCAGCAGTGACTCAACGGACTATAATTCACCCCTCCACTTT	CASSDSTDYNSPLHF
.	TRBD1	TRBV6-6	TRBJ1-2	TGTGCCAGCAGTTTTGACAGGGGCTCGAGGTATGGCTACACCTTC	CASSFDRGSRYGYTF
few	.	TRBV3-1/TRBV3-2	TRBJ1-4	TGTGCCAGCAGCCAAGGTAAAAAACTGTTTTTT	CASSQGKKLFF
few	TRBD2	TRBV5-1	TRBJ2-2	TGCGCCAGCAGCTTGACTAGCGGGAACACCGGGGAGCTGTTTTTT	CASSLTSGNTGELFF
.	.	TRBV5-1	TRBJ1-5	TGCGCCAGCAGCTTGGTGGGAGGGGGGAGCAATCAGCCCCAGCATTTT	CASSLVGGGSNQPQHF
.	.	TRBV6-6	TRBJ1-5	TGTGCCAGCAGCTTTCTAGAATTGGGGAGCGGGCCCCAGCATTTT	CASSFLELGSGPQHF
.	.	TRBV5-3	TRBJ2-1	TGTGCCAGAAGCCCGGCCTCGATTAGCCACCGAGAACAACTGACCTACAATGAGCAGTTCTTC	CARSPASISHREQLTYNEQFF
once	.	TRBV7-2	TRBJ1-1	TGTGCCAGCAGCTTCGAAGGACGAACTGAAGCTTTCTTT	CASSFEGRTEAFF
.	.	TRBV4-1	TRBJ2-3	TGCGCCAGCAGCCGGCGGCCGCGGGATACGCAGTATTTT	CASSRRPRDTQYF
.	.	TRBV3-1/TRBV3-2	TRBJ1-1	TGTGCCAGCGGCAGGTCGGTGAACACTGAAGCTTTCTTT	CASGRSVNTEAFF
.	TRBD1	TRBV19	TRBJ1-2	TGTGCCAGTAGTATGGGGGACAGGCGATCCTATGGCTACACCTTC	CASSMGDRRSYGYTF
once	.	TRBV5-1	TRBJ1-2	TGCGCCAGCAGCTTGCACCCCCGACGATACTCTAGTAGGGACTATGGCTACACCTTC	CASSLHPRRYSSRDYGYTF
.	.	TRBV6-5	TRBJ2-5	TGTGCCAGCAGTCGGGACATCCAAGAGACCCAGTACTTC	CASSRDIQETQYF
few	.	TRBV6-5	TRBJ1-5	TGTGCCAGCAGTCCGGGACGGACGTTTGATCAGCCCCAGCATTTT	CASSPGRTFDQPQHF
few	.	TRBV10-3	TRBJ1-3	TGTGCCATCAGTGAGTCACCCGGAGCCTTCTCTGGAAACACCATATATTTT	CAISESPGAFSGNTIYF
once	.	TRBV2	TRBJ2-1	TGTGCCAGCAGTGAAAACCGGGGGATGAATGAGCAGTTCTTC	CASSENRGMNEQFF
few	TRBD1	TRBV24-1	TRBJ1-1	TGTGCCACCAGTGATAGGACAGGCTCAGAGAGAGCTTTCTTT	CATSDRTGSERAFF
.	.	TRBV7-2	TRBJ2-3	TGTGCCAGCAGCTTATCCAGGACAACAGATACGCAGTATTTT	CASSLSRTTDTQYF
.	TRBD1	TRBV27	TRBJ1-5	TGTGCCAGCAAAACAGGGGGCGCGAGTCAGCCCCAGCATTTT	CASKTGGASQPQHF
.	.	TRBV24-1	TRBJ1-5	TGTGCCACCAGTGAGCACAGCAATCAGCCCCAGCATTTT	CATSEHSNQPQHF
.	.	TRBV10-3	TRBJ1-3	TGTGCCATTCAGGGGTCCGGTCCTGGAAACACCATATATTTT	CAIQGSGPGNTIYF
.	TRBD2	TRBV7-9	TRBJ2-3	TGTGCCAGCAGCTTAAACCTAGCGGGGGCTGCTAGCACAGATACGCAGTATTTT	CASSLNLAGAASTDTQYF
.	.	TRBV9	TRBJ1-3	TGTGCCAGCAGCGTCTTACAGGGAGGAAACACCATATATTTT	CASSVLQGGNTIYF
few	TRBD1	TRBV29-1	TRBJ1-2	TGCAGCGTGGAGGACAGGGGCGGCTACACCTTC	CSVEDRGGYTF
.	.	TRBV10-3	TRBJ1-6	TGTGCCATCAGTGAGTCAGACAGAGAGAATTCACCCCTCCACTTT	CAISESDRENSPLHF
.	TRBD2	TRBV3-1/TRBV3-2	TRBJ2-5	TGTGCCAGCAGCCAAGGGCTAGCGGGGGGCCAAGAGACCCAGTACTTC	CASSQGLAGGQETQYF
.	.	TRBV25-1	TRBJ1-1	TGTGCCAGCAGTGAAGCCAGGGGCGACGACACTGAAGCTTTCTTT	CASSEARGDDTEAFF
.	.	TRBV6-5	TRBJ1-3	TGTGCCAGCAGTTCGGGGTTAACTGGAAACACCATATATTTT	CASSSGLTGNTIYF
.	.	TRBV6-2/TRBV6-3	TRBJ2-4	TGTGCCAGCAGTTACTCCGGCGGAAAAAACATTCAGTACTTC	CASSYSGGKNIQYF
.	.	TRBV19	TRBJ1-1	TGTGCCAGTAGTACAACGGGGGGGACTGAAGCTTTCTTT	CASSTTGGTEAFF
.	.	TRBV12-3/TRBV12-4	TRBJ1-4	TGTGCCAGCAGCCCCGGGATCGGGGAAAAACTGTTTTTT	CASSPGIGEKLFF
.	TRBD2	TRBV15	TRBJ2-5	TGTGCCACCCGACTAGCGGGGCAAGAGACCCAGTACTTC	CATRLAGQETQYF
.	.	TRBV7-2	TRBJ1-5	TGTGCCAGCACGACTGGGAGTCAGCCCCAGCATTTT	CASTTGSQPQHF